These 17 T cell receptor beta chains were all obtained from the same sample, sequenced in a study (dated by TCRdb to the mid-2010s). The method behind the library was 5' RACE. The listed sequencing device is Illumina MiSeq. The raw public data were reprocessed by TCRdb itself: fastp quality trimming at Q25, MiXCR clonotype calling, in-frame beta chains only. Identical CDR3 proteins give one entry, which carries the most common genes and DNA. The sample yields tens of thousands of distinct CDR3 sequences; 28% were counted once. The ten largest clones take up around 1.9% of the sample. Specimen: naive CD4+ T cells sorted from blood. In the paper's terms, the cell subset or site label means: naive CD4+ T cells, CD4+CD45RA+CD25-. The source of these receptors is a female donor with breast cancer.

V gene TRBV4-1 combines with J gene TRBJ2-7, with 8 bases lining up with TRBD1. Germline CDR1 MGHRA, CDR2 YSYEKL. The ends lost 3 bases at V and 7 bases at J; junction bases unmatched: 11. The CDR3 contains 15 residues. The CDR3 loop reads CASSQVGTGVREQYF. The DNA for the CDR3 is TGCGCCAGCAGCCAGGTCGGGACAGGCGTAAGGGAGCAGTACTTC.

The gene calls are TRBV5-1 and TRBJ2-3, with D uncertain. The V gene lost 1 base and the J gene lost 6 bases, with 12 bases spanning the gap. This CDR3 is built from 14 residues. Germline lookup yields CDR1 SGHRS and CDR2 YFSETQ. CDR3 nucleotide sequence: TGCGCCAGCAGCTTGATGGGCTCCAAGGATACGCAGTATTTT. As protein: CASSLMGSKDTQYF.

V is TRBV5-1 and J is TRBJ1-1; 12 bases match TRBD1. V lost 4 bases to trimming and J lost 4 bases; unmatched junction nucleotides: 2. This CDR3 contains 14 residues. From germline, CDR1 is SGHRS and CDR2 YFSETQ. The CDR3 sequence: CASSGGQGATEAFF. The CDR3 nucleotides are TGCGCCAGCAGCGGGGGACAGGGGGCCACTGAAGCTTTCTTT.

This clonotype was detected only a few times. V usage is TRBV10-3 and J usage is TRBJ2-3; TRBD2 is a possible D gene (5 bases). The length of the CDR3 is 12 residues. Per germline, CDR1 ENHRY and CDR2 SYGVKD. Trimming stripped 8 bases from V and 2 bases from J, with 8 bases between. This chain's CDR3 is CAIAGNTDTQYF. CDR3 nucleotide sequence: TGTGCCATCGCGGGCAACACAGATACGCAGTATTTT.

The V call is TRBV27, the J call TRBJ2-1, with 8 bases fitting TRBD2. The CDR3 runs 16 residues. Germline CDR1 and CDR2: MNHEY and SMNVEV (reference sequence). The J segment lost 7 bases and the V segment lost 6 bases, leaving 14 bases of the junction unmatched. The CDR3, as DNA: TGTGCCAGCAGCCCGACCGTAGCGGGATCGAAGAATGAGCAGTTCTTC. It codes for CASSPTVAGSKNEQFF.

The chain combines TRBV12-3 or TRBV12-4 with TRBJ2-1; 9 bases are a match to TRBD2. J gave up 5 bases and V 6 bases, and 8 bases lay outside the gene matches. CDR3 length equals 15 residues. CDR3 residues: CASSYSGGRNNEQFF. The CDR3 DNA follows: TGTGCCAGCAGCTACAGCGGGGGGAGGAACAATGAGCAGTTCTTC.

The chain couples TRBV9 to TRBJ1-6, with D unclear. Germline V gene lookup returns CDR1 SGDLS and CDR2 YYNGEE. The CDR3 length is 14 residues. V shed 0 bases and J shed 4 bases, with 5 bases lying between them. CDR3 region: CASSVGLYNSPLHF. CDR3 bases: TGTGCCAGCAGCGTAGGCCTATATAATTCACCCCTCCACTTT.

The table lists this clonotype with a few counts. Germline and junction disagree at one end, which may indicate a read error. The gene calls are TRBV4-1 and TRBJ2-1; a possible D gene is TRBD1 (5 bases). The CDR3 is made up of 15 amino acids. CDR1 is MGHRA, CDR2 YSYEKL, per germline. The CDR3 here is CASSHLTGAYNERFF. The CDR3 DNA follows: TGCGCCAGCAGCCACCTAACAGGCGCCTACAATGAGCGGTTCTTC.

The gene calls are TRBV9 and TRBJ2-5, with 10 nucleotides matching TRBD2. CDR3 length: 15 amino acids. The trim removed 4 bases at V and 5 bases at J, leaving 8 bases unmatched. Germline CDR1 and CDR2: SGDLS and YYNGEE. This chain's CDR3 is CASSISGREGETQYF. CDR3 nucleotide sequence: TGTGCCAGCAGCATAAGCGGGAGGGAAGGGGAGACCCAGTACTTC.

This sequence joins TRBV5-1 and TRBJ1-1, with D perhaps matching TRBD1 (6 bases). Germline V lookup: CDR1 SGHRS, CDR2 YFSETQ. The CDR3 has 15 amino acids. Trimming cost V 3 bases and J 1 base, with 13 bases left between them. The CDR3 nucleotides are TGCGCCAGCAGCTCGCAAGGGGGTGGGAACACTGAAGCTTTCTTT. It is translated as CASSSQGGGNTEAFF.

Note on this clonotype: Mismatch with germline at one junction end may stem from a read error. The genes are TRBV11-2 and TRBJ2-2; 12 nucleotides agree with TRBD2. Germline CDR1 reads SGHAT; CDR2 reads FQNNGV. The CDR3 covers 14 residues. CDR3 coding DNA: TGTACCAGCAGGGGACTAGCGGGCACCGGGGAGCTGTTTTTT. This gives the protein CTSRGLAGTGELFF.

The rearrangement uses TRBV12-3 or TRBV12-4 and TRBJ2-2; D gene unclear. The CDR3 has 12 residues. V was shortened by 7 bases and J by 3 bases, with 6 bases between the two germline ends. The CDR3 coding sequence is TGTGCCAGCACCGTCGACACCGGGGAGCTGTTTTTT. This sequence encodes CASTVDTGELFF.

This clonotype has just a few counts. The CDR3 bases are TGTGCCAGCAGCTTAGGTTTCCAGGGATCCTACGAGCAGTACTTC. Encoded protein: CASSLGFQGSYEQYF. The rearrangement links TRBV7-6 to TRBJ2-7; tentatively, D is TRBD1 (5 bases). CDR1 and CDR2 (germline): SGHVS, FNYEAQ. V was cut by 1 base and J by 1 base, with 11 bases left in between. The CDR3 runs to 15 residues. Drawing the rest from reference TRBV7-6 and TRBJ2-7, the complete variable domain is GAGVSQSPRYKVTKRGQDVALRCDPISGHVSLYWYRQALGQGPEFLTYFNYEAQQDKSGLPNDRFSAERPEGSISTLTIQRTEQRDSAMYRCASSLGFQGSYEQYFGPGTRLTVT.

This clonotype has more than one count but fewer than ten. V is TRBV10-2 and J is TRBJ2-7; 9 positions match TRBD2. After removal of 8 bases from V and 5 bases from J, the junction contained 13 bases not matched to a gene. The CDR3 contains 15 residues. Per germline, CDR1 WSHSY and CDR2 SAAADI. CDR3 residues: CASSGTLAGVDEQYF. In DNA form, the CDR3 reads TGCGCCAGCTCAGGCACCTTAGCGGGGGTTGACGAGCAGTACTTC.

The table lists this clonotype with many counts. This CDR3 is CASSQEAGGNTGELFF. The CDR3 region has the DNA TGTGCCAGCAGCCAAGAAGCGGGAGGGAACACCGGGGAGCTGTTTTTT. The chain has TRBV4-2 and TRBJ2-2; 9 bases line up with TRBD2. Germline V gene data show CDR1 as LGHNA and CDR2 as YNFKEQ. The CDR3 extends over 16 amino acids. Losses at the gene ends were 0 bases for V and 1 base for J; bases not matched to a gene: 0.

This clonotype was recorded a few times. The chain is built from TRBV7-2 and TRBJ1-2, with no clear D. V shed 2 bases and J shed 6 bases, with 7 bases lying between them. The germline gives CDR1 SGHTA, CDR2 FQGNSA. There are 12 residues in the CDR3. CDR3 amino acids: CASSLFGDGYTF. The CDR3 DNA is TGTGCCAGCAGCTTATTTGGGGATGGCTACACCTTC. Looking up the rest from reference TRBV7-2 and TRBJ1-2 gives the full variable domain: GAGVSQSPSNKVTEKGKDVELRCDPISGHTALYWYRQSLGQGLEFLIYFQGNSAPDKSGLPSDRFSAERTGGSVSTLTIQRTQQEDSAVYLCASSLFGDGYTFGSGTRLTVV.

The V and J genes are TRBV20-1 and TRBJ2-2, with D perhaps TRBD2 (6 bases). The V end was cut by 0 bases, the J end by 2 bases, with 10 bases between. Germline lookup yields CDR1 DFQATT and CDR2 SNEGSKA (reference sequence). CDR3 length equals 15 residues. CDR3 loop: CSAREASVNTGELFF. CDR3 in DNA: TGCAGTGCTAGAGAGGCTAGCGTAAACACCGGGGAGCTGTTTTTT.